Listed here is a single T cell receptor (beta chain). The junction does not match germline at one end; this may be a read error. The data derive from a study of blood T cell repertoires in COVID-19. For the study at large: Specimens from acute and convalescent COVID-19 originated in the United States, Italy and Spain.

Germline V gene lookup returns CDR1 ENHRY and CDR2 SYGVKD. The CDR3 is made up of 14 amino acids. Here immunoSEQ multiplex PCR was the method, and the copy in TCRdb shows in-frame clones only, minus some. Among approximately 92,000 clones, 80% were seen once, and the ten largest hold approximately 8.7%. The clonotype was recovered from a man in his fifties or sixties who had recovered from COVID-19. J is TRBJ1-2 and V is TRBV10-3; TRBD1 aligns across 9 bases. The material sequenced was peripheral blood. CDR3 sequence (DNA): TGTGCCAGTAGGGGGACAGGGCGCGGCTGGGGCTACGCCTTC. Protein product: CASRGTGRGWGYAF.